The 31 T cell receptor beta chains in this list originate from one sample, sequenced in a study of early T cells in non-severe SARS-CoV-2 infection (dated by TCRdb to 2020 to 2023). The receptor library was made with 5' RACE. Sequencing was performed on a NextSeq 500. TCRdb trimmed the raw reads at Q25, called clones with MiXCR and kept productive beta chains. Rows with a matching CDR3 protein are joined into one entry that keeps the most common DNA and genes. The sample yields some 60,000 distinct CDR3 sequences; approximately 9% were counted once. The ten most abundant clones make up approximately 15% of the sample. The sample consisted of whole blood. The receptors were gathered from an adult who was a healthcare worker with PCR-confirmed SARS-CoV-2 infection or an uninfected control (not recorded which).

This clonotype has a handful of counts. CDR3 nucleotides: TGTGCCAGCTACAGACAGGGGCGACTCAACTATGGCTACACCTTC. The encoded protein is CASYRQGRLNYGYTF. The chain recombines TRBV6-2 or TRBV6-3 with TRBJ1-2; 8 bases match TRBD1. CDR3 length: 15 residues. The ends lost 8 bases at V and 2 bases at J; junction bases unmatched: 10. The germline V gene has CDR1 MNHEY and CDR2 SVGEGT.

This clonotype was observed many times. In DNA form, the CDR3 reads TGCGCCAGCAGCCAAGGACGGGTCGGGGAGCTGTTTTTT. It codes for CASSQGRVGELFF. This chain links TRBV4-1 with TRBJ2-2; D unresolved. CDR1 is MGHRA, CDR2 YSYEKL, per germline. The V gene lost 1 base and the J gene lost 7 bases, with 7 bases spanning the gap. The CDR3 extends over 13 amino acids.

This clonotype has ten or more counts. This chain uses TRBV28 with TRBJ2-1; D is perhaps TRBD2 (5 bases). The CDR3 runs to 11 residues. CDR1 and CDR2 (germline): MDHEN, SYDVKM. The ends were cut back, 5 bases at V and 9 bases at J, with 8 bases in the middle. The CDR3 here is CASSTGGEQFF. CDR3 in DNA: TGTGCCAGCAGTACCGGAGGTGAGCAGTTCTTC.

This clonotype was seen a few times. V usage is TRBV6-6 and J usage is TRBJ2-1; 12 bases fit TRBD2. The CDR3 runs 17 residues. Trimming cost V 6 bases and J 3 bases; bases outside gene matches: 9. Germline V gene data show CDR1 as MNHNY and CDR2 as SVGAGI (reference sequence). In nucleotides, the CDR3 is TGTGCCAGCAGGACTGACGAGGGACTAGCGGGCTACAATGAGCAGTTCTTC. Amino acids: CASRTDEGLAGYNEQFF.

In its sample, this clonotype was seen a few times. CDR3 nucleotides: TGTGCCAGCAGTTCCCCTATGAGGGGGGCCGGGGTCACCGGGGAGCTGTTTTTT. Its translation is CASSSPMRGAGVTGELFF. The chain joins TRBV28 to TRBJ2-2; D is possibly TRBD1 or TRBD2 (6 bases each). The CDR3 is made up of 18 amino acids. V was trimmed by 4 bases and J by 4 bases, leaving 22 bases between them. Germline lookup yields CDR1 MDHEN and CDR2 SYDVKM.

This clonotype was counted many times. The chain recombines TRBV7-9 with TRBJ2-7; 7 bases agree with TRBD1. Germline V CDR1 and CDR2: SEHNR, FQNEAQ (reference sequence). This CDR3 contains 19 residues. The trim removed 5 bases at V and 3 bases at J, leaving 22 bases unmatched. The CDR3 here is CASSQPRQGLFERNYEQYF. The CDR3, as DNA: TGTGCCAGCAGCCAACCAAGACAGGGTTTGTTCGAGAGAAACTACGAGCAGTACTTC.

There are many counts of this clonotype. The chain is built from TRBV6-5 and TRBJ2-1; tentative D call: TRBD2 (6 bases). V lost 2 bases to trimming and J lost 2 bases, with 10 bases between them. CDR3 length: 15 amino acids. The germline CDR1 and CDR2 sequences are MNHEY and SVGAGI. In DNA form, the CDR3 reads TGTGCCAGCAGTTACCGGGGGAGACCCTACAATGAGCAGTTCTTC. It specifies CASSYRGRPYNEQFF.

The rearrangement links TRBV4-1 to TRBJ1-1; D uncertain. Germline CDR1 is MGHRA and CDR2 is YSYEKL. This CDR3 is 15 amino acids long. V was cut by 3 bases and J by 6 bases, with 17 bases left in between. The CDR3 region has the DNA TGCGCCAGCAGCCATTCTCAGGTTTTGAGCCCTGAAGCTTTCTTT. Its protein product is CASSHSQVLSPEAFF.

This clonotype was seen repeatedly, ten times or more. This chain connects TRBV24-1 to TRBJ2-1; D not certain. CDR1 is KGHDR, CDR2 SFDVKD, per germline. The CDR3 length is 11 residues. V lost 6 bases and J lost 7, with 6 bases in between. The CDR3 bases are TGTGCCACCAGTTACCGGAATGAGCAGTTCTTC. As protein: CATSYRNEQFF.

This clonotype occurred many times. The V gene is TRBV4-1, the J gene TRBJ2-1, with D unclear. V lost 2 bases, J lost 8 bases, and 10 bases lay in between. Germline loops: CDR1 MGHRA, CDR2 YSYEKL. This CDR3 is 13 amino acids long. The CDR3 DNA sequence: TGCGCCAGCAGCCAACTAGGTCGACATGAGCAGTTCTTC. Protein: CASSQLGRHEQFF.

This clonotype showed up just a few times. The chain couples TRBV14 to TRBJ2-2, with unresolved D. This CDR3 region has 17 residues. Germline CDR1 is SGHDN and CDR2 is FVKESK. V gave up 4 bases and J gave up 4 bases, with 19 bases separating them. CDR3 sequence: CASSPLDNSRITGELFF. In DNA, the CDR3 is TGTGCCAGCAGCCCCCTCGATAATAGCCGGATCACCGGGGAGCTGTTTTTT.

This rearrangement joins TRBV27 to TRBJ1-1; tentatively, D is TRBD1 (5 bases). Germline V lookup: CDR1 MNHEY, CDR2 SMNVEV (reference sequence). V lost 3 bases to trimming and J lost 4 bases, with 12 bases between them. The CDR3 totals 14 residues. The CDR3 here is CASSLGLGGTEAFF. The CDR3 region has the DNA TGTGCCAGCAGTTTGGGTCTTGGGGGCACTGAAGCTTTCTTT.

This clonotype has only a few counts. This chain connects TRBV11-2 to TRBJ2-3; D call uncertain. The germline gives CDR1 SGHAT, CDR2 FQNNGV. The ends were cut back, 4 bases at V and 7 bases at J, with 12 bases in the middle. The CDR3 runs to 13 residues. The CDR3: CASSSPGDYTQYF. CDR3 bases: TGTGCCAGCAGCTCCCCTGGAGATTATACGCAGTATTTT.

The chain links TRBV7-3 to TRBJ1-5; no firm D call. Trimming took off 3 bases at V and 7 bases at J, with 16 bases between the two ends. The germline CDR1 and CDR2 sequences are SGHTA and FQGTGA. The CDR3 totals 15 residues. CDR3: CASSFGSRIWQPQHF. DNA for the CDR3: TGTGCCAGCAGCTTTGGCAGCCGAATATGGCAGCCCCAGCATTTT.

This clonotype was counted ten times or more. The V and J genes are TRBV5-1 and TRBJ2-5, with TRBD2 as a possible D gene (6 bases). CDR1 is SGHRS, CDR2 YFSETQ, per germline. Trimming cost V 5 bases and J 4 bases, with 12 bases left between them. CDR3 length equals 13 residues. The chain's CDR3 is CASRPTSVETQYF. In nucleotides, the CDR3 is TGCGCCAGCAGACCGACTAGTGTAGAGACCCAGTACTTC.

The chain is built from TRBV28 and TRBJ1-6; a possible D gene is TRBD1 (5 bases). The CDR3 has 17 residues. Germline assignment: CDR1 MDHEN and CDR2 SYDVKM. The V end lost 5 bases, the J end lost 7 bases, and 21 bases lay between the germline ends. The DNA of the CDR3 is TGTGCCAGCAGTCCCCCCCACCGGGACGCCAGAAATTCACCCCTCCACTTT. This sequence encodes CASSPPHRDARNSPLHF.

The sample holds a few counts of this clonotype. V usage is TRBV28 and J usage is TRBJ2-7; 9 nucleotides line up with TRBD1. CDR3 size: 18 residues. Germline values: CDR1 MDHEN, CDR2 SYDVKM. The V gene end was trimmed by 5 bases and the J gene end by 1 base; junction bases not matched to a gene: 15. The chain's CDR3 is CASSPPPGTGSISYEQYF. The CDR3 DNA follows: TGTGCCAGCAGTCCCCCTCCGGGGACAGGGTCAATATCCTACGAGCAGTACTTC.

This clonotype was counted only a few times. In DNA, the CDR3 is TGTGCCAGCAGCTTGGTGGGCGGAAACGGGGAGACCCAGTACTTC. Protein product: CASSLVGGNGETQYF. The chain joins TRBV5-6 to TRBJ2-5; D call uncertain. CDR1 SGHDT and CDR2 YYEEEE come from the germline V gene. CDR3 length: 15 residues. V was cut by 0 bases and J by 5 bases, with 14 bases left in between.

This clonotype has only a few counts. The V gene is TRBV29-1, the J gene TRBJ2-1; 7 bases match TRBD1. Looked up from germline, CDR1 is SQVTM and CDR2 is ANQGSEA. V shed 3 bases and J 1 base; nucleotides not matched to a gene: 9. The CDR3 is 16 amino acids. The CDR3 loop is CSVDARGHGSYNEQFF. The CDR3 nucleotides are TGCAGCGTTGACGCAAGGGGGCACGGTTCCTACAATGAGCAGTTCTTC.

This clonotype came up many times. V and J are TRBV28 and TRBJ1-6; D not resolved. V shed 2 bases and J shed 6 bases, with 11 bases lying between them. This CDR3 has 15 amino acids. Germline CDR1 MDHEN, CDR2 SYDVKM. The CDR3 spells CASSLVQDPNSPLHF. The CDR3 bases are TGTGCCAGCAGTTTAGTCCAGGACCCTAATTCACCCCTCCACTTT.

The chain recombines TRBV9 with TRBJ2-1; D gene unclear. Germline CDR1 is SGDLS and CDR2 is YYNGEE. V lost 1 base, J lost 9 bases, and 11 bases lay in between. This CDR3 spans 13 amino acids. The CDR3 spells CASSVLSAGEQFF. The CDR3 coding sequence is TGTGCCAGCAGCGTATTGAGTGCTGGTGAGCAGTTCTTC.

This clonotype appeared many times. The chain uses TRBV3-1 and TRBJ2-7, with D possibly being TRBD1 (5 bases). Germline V CDR1 and CDR2: LGHDT, YNNKEL (reference sequence). The CDR3 is 14 amino acids. The germline V and J ends were trimmed by 6 bases and 0 bases, with 12 bases remaining between them. This chain's CDR3 is CASSGAVSSYEQYF. In nucleotides, the CDR3 is TGTGCCAGCAGTGGGGCGGTGAGCTCCTACGAGCAGTACTTC.

The chain links TRBV28 to TRBJ2-7; the match to TRBD2 covers 10 bases. Trimming removed 6 bases from V and 5 bases from J; junction bases left unmatched: 10. The CDR3 has 15 residues. Germline loops: CDR1 MDHEN, CDR2 SYDVKM. CDR3 nucleotides: TGTGCCAGCAGGACTCAAGCGGGAGGGCCCCACGAGCAGTACTTC. It encodes CASRTQAGGPHEQYF.

The sample holds a few counts of this clonotype. J is TRBJ1-1 and V is TRBV9; D might be TRBD1 (5 bases). In germline, CDR1 is SGDLS, CDR2 YYNGEE. This CDR3 contains 14 residues. V lost 0 bases, J lost 5 bases, and 11 bases lay in between. CDR3 loop: CASSVDGEGTEAFF. CDR3 in DNA: TGTGCCAGCAGCGTAGATGGGGAGGGGACTGAAGCTTTCTTT. Drawing the rest from reference TRBV9 and TRBJ1-1, the complete variable domain is DSGVTQTPKHLITATGQRVTLRCSPRSGDLSVYWYQQSLDQGLQFLIQYYNGEERAKGNILERFSAQQFPDLHSELNLSSLELGDSALYFCASSVDGEGTEAFFGQGTRLTVV.

At least ten counts were recorded for this clonotype. The gene calls are TRBV7-2 and TRBJ2-5; a weak D match, TRBD1 (5 bases). The germline V and J ends were trimmed by 5 bases and 5 bases, with 18 bases remaining between them. Looked up from germline, CDR1 is SGHTA and CDR2 is FQGNSA. This CDR3 spans 15 amino acids. DNA for the CDR3: TGTGCCAGCAGCCCTTTCCAAGGGGTACCGGAGACCCAGTACTTC. Its translation: CASSPFQGVPETQYF. The full variable domain, in which reference TRBV7-2 and TRBJ2-5 provide the parts outside the CDR3, is GAGVSQSPSNKVTEKGKDVELRCDPISGHTALYWYRQSLGQGLEFLIYFQGNSAPDKSGLPSDRFSAERTGGSVSTLTIQRTQQEDSAVYLCASSPFQGVPETQYFGPGTRLLVL.

This clonotype was observed many times. The V call is TRBV4-3, the J call TRBJ1-1; no reliable D call. The V and J ends lost 0 bases and 3 bases respectively, with 14 bases between them. The CDR3 is 16 amino acids. Germline V gives CDR1 LGHNA, CDR2 YSLEER. The CDR3 DNA is TGCGCCAGCAGCCAAGATAATCCAGTTAGATACACTGAAGCTTTCTTT. Its translation is CASSQDNPVRYTEAFF.

There are many counts of this clonotype. The chain combines TRBV28 with TRBJ2-6; D is undetermined. Germline V gene lookup returns CDR1 MDHEN and CDR2 SYDVKM. The CDR3 has 17 amino acids. V shed 5 bases and J shed 0 bases, with 14 bases lying between them. The CDR3 DNA follows: TGTGCCAGCAGTCGGGTCCCCGCTGGCTCTGGGGCCAACGTCCTGACTTTC. Amino acids: CASSRVPAGSGANVLTF.

This clonotype was seen only a few times. This chain connects TRBV7-9 to TRBJ2-5, with D unclear. The CDR3 is 12 amino acids. Trimming removed 6 bases from V and 3 bases from J, with 8 bases in between. The germline gives CDR1 SEHNR, CDR2 FQNEAQ (reference sequence). The CDR3 DNA reads TGTGCCAGCAGTTTGATCGAAGAGACCCAGTACTTC. This translates into CASSLIEETQYF.

This clonotype was recorded at least ten times. The J gene is TRBJ2-5, the V gene TRBV7-9; 11 bases are a match to TRBD2. Per germline, CDR1 SEHNR and CDR2 FQNEAQ (reference sequence). Trimming took 10 bases from V and 3 from J; bases not matched to a gene: 16. The CDR3 runs 17 residues. DNA for the CDR3: TGTGCCAACGATGGGACTAGCGGAATTACAAGGAAAGAGACCCAGTACTTC. This sequence encodes CANDGTSGITRKETQYF.

This chain connects TRBV6-1 to TRBJ2-7; the D gene is possibly TRBD1 (6 bases). Per the germline V gene, CDR1 is MNHNS and CDR2 is SASEGT. The CDR3 is made up of 15 amino acids. The CDR3 bases are TGTGCGGCGGGCAGGGGACCTTCTGAAATTTACGAGCAGTACTTC. It specifies CAAGRGPSEIYEQYF.

This clonotype was observed many times. The chain uses TRBV28 and TRBJ2-7; TRBD2 matches at 8 bases. Unmatched junction bases numbered 5, after V lost 4 bases and J lost 0 bases. The CDR3 extends over 15 amino acids. Germline assignment: CDR1 MDHEN and CDR2 SYDVKM. Written as DNA, the CDR3 is TGTGCCAGCAGTTCGGATACTAGCGGCTCCTACGAGCAGTACTTC. As protein: CASSSDTSGSYEQYF.